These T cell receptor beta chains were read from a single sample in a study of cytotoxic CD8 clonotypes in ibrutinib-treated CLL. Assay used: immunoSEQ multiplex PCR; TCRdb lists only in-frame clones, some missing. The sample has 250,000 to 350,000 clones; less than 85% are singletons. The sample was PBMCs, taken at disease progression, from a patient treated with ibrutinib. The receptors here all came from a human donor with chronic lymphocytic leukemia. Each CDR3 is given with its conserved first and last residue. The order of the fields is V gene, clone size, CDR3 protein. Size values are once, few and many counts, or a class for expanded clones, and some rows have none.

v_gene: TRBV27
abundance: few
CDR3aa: CASSLMGLLTGELFF

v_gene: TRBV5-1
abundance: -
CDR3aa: CASRVSSGGHYTGELFF

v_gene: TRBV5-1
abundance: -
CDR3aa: CASSPLGIAGAVDTQYF

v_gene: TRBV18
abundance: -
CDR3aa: CASSAEGGEKLFF

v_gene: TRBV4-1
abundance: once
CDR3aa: CASSQPGWNTEAFF

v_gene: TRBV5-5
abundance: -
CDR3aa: CASSMIAGGGETQYF

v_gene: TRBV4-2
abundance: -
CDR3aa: CASSQDISRTRSGNTIYF

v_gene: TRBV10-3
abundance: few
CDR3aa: CAISGLTGANQPQHF

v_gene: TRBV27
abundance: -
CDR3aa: CASRPAGGGSYEQYF

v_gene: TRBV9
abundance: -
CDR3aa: CASSPRGTSGIDEQYF

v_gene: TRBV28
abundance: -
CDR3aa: CASSLIAGPTDTQYF

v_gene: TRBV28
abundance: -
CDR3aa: CASRRTSGRTNYEQYF

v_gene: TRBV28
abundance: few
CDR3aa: CASSSKDRFNSPLHF

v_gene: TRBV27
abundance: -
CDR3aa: CASSQGQSLAKNIQYF

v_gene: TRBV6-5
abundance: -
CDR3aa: CASRTLRGLYEQYF

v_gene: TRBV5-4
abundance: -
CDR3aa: CASSQDPNQPQHF

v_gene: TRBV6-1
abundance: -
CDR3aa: CASSDIGTAGWGLYGYTF

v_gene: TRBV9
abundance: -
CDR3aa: CASSGRGLAGGPFSATGELFF

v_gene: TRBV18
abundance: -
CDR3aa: CASSRSNRVDEQYF

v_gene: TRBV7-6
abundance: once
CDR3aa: CASSPWTSYEQYF

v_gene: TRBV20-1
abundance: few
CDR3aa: CSASTEKLFF

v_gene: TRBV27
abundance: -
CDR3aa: CASSPRGGRVYEQYF

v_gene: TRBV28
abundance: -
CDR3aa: CASSPHSGGYEQYF

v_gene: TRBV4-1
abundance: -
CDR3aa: CASSKTSSYEQYF

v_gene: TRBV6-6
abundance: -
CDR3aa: CASSYSRVEDDGYTF

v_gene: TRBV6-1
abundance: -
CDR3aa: CASTHLDSSNQPQHF

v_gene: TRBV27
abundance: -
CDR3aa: CASRPGLGRYEQYF

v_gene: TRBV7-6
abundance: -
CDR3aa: CASPGAVKLNEQFF

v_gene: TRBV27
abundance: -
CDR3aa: CASSLSGRGEFNEQFF

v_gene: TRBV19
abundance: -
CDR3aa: CASSPGGAQHF

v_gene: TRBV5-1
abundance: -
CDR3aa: CASKVGEDYGYTF

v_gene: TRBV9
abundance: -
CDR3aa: CASSVGGGGIEKLFF

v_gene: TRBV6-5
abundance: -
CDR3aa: CASRTGGAYGYTF

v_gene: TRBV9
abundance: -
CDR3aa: CASSLTDTQYF

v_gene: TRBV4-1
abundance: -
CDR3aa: CASSQDMGATHSNQPQHF

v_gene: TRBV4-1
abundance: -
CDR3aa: CASSQVFGGPNTEAFF

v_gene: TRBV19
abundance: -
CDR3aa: CASGRTGNTIYF

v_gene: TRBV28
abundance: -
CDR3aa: CASSFAGGTWRPQHF

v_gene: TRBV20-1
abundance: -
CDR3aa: CCAGEGDTQYF